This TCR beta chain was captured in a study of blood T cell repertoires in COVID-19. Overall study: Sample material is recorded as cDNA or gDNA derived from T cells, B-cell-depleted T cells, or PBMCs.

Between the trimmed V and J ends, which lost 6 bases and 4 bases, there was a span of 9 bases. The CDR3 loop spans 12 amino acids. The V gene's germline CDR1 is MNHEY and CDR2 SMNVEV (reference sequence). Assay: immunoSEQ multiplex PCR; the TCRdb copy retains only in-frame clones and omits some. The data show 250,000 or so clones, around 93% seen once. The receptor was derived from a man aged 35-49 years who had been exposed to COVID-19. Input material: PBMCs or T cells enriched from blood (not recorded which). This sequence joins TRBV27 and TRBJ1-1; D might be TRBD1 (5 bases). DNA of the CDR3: TGTGCCAGCAGCCCAGGGATCACTGAAGCTTTCTTT. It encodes CASSPGITEAFF.